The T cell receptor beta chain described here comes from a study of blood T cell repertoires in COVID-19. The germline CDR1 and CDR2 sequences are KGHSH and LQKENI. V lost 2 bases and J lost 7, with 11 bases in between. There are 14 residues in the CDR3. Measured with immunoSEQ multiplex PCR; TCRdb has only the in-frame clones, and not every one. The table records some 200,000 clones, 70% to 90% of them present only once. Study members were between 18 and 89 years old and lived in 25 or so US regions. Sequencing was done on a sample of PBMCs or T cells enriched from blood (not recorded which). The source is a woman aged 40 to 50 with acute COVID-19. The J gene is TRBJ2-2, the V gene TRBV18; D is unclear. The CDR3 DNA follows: TGTGCCAGCTCACCAAATACAGAAAACGGGGAGCTGTTTTTT. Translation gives CASSPNTENGELFF.